The sequence of this TCR beta chain was determined in a study of blood T cell repertoires in COVID-19. Overall study: Donors in the United States, Italy and Spain gave samples during acute or convalescent COVID-19. Sources were T cells, B-cell-depleted T cells, or PBMCs; the material itself was cDNA or gDNA.

Study processing details: Reference gene primer amplification yielded estimated nucleated cell counts. Libraries were prepared by immunoSEQ multiplex PCR; TCRdb keeps only in-frame clonotypes and omits some of them. That table supplies the V and J calls and clone size; D and trimming were determined from the DNA. The sample lists 200,000 to 250,000 clones; about 89% were seen once. This clone was seen just once. V was cut by 10 bases and J by 4 bases, with 22 bases left in between. Per the germline V gene, CDR1 is SGHVS and CDR2 is FQNEAQ. There are 15 residues in the CDR3. Sequenced material: peripheral blood. This sequence was found in a man between 60 and 75 years old who had recovered from COVID-19. This chain uses TRBV7-8 with TRBJ2-5; D perhaps matches TRBD2 (5 bases). Here the CDR3 DNA reads TGTGCCACCGCCCTTAGAACAACTAGTGGAGAGACCCAGTACTTC. It yields the protein CATALRTTSGETQYF.